One and the same sample provided the 8 T cell receptor beta chains below, sequenced in a study of T cell responses to AZD1222 COVID-19 vaccine. TCRdb keeps only in-frame clones here, not all; method: immunoSEQ multiplex PCR. The sample holds 140,000 to 150,000 clones, around 90% seen once. Sample: peripheral blood, taken 28 days after the second dose of the MenACWY control vaccine. The receptors stem from an adult who received the MenACWY meningococcal vaccine as a control.

The chain carries TRBV28 and TRBJ2-7; D remains ambiguous. The germline V gene encodes CDR1 MDHEN and CDR2 SYDVKM. Deletions cut 2 bases from V and 6 bases from J, with 8 bases between. The length of the CDR3 is 12 residues. The CDR3 spells CASSLRAREQYF. The CDR3 bases are TGTGCCAGCAGTTTAAGGGCTCGCGAGCAGTACTTC.

The V gene is TRBV19, the J gene TRBJ2-3; tentative D call: TRBD1 (6 bases). V was shortened by 5 bases and J by 5 bases, with 17 bases between the two germline ends. The CDR3 totals 15 residues. Germline V gives CDR1 LNHDA, CDR2 SQIVND (reference sequence). The chain's CDR3 is CASSPPGQQKDTQYF. CDR3 nucleotide sequence: TGTGCCAGTAGTCCACCGGGACAACAGAAAGATACGCAGTATTTT.

The chain is built from TRBV19 and TRBJ2-1, with a weak D call TRBD2 (6 bases). With 4 bases removed from V and 10 bases from J, the gap between germline ends came to 17 bases. This CDR3 is 14 amino acids long. The germline gives CDR1 LNHDA, CDR2 SQIVND (reference sequence). Here the CDR3 reads CASSTGPLAGEQFF. The CDR3 nucleotides are TGTGCCAGTAGTACGGGACCACTAGCTGGGGAGCAGTTCTTC.

The chain uses TRBV7-2 and TRBJ1-2; the D gene is possibly TRBD1 (5 bases). This CDR3 contains 14 residues. V lost 0 bases, J lost 7 bases, and 12 bases lay in between. Germline CDR1 SGHTA, CDR2 FQGNSA. CDR3 nucleotide sequence: TGTGCCAGCAGCTTAGCACTAGGGGTTCGTGGCTACACCTTC. As protein: CASSLALGVRGYTF.

The chain has TRBV6-5 and TRBJ1-2; 7 nucleotides line up with TRBD1. J lost 6 bases, V lost 6 bases, and 13 bases had no gene match. CDR1 is MNHEY and CDR2 is SVGAGI in the germline V gene. The CDR3 consists of 15 residues. Here the CDR3 DNA reads TGTGCCAGCAGGAGGACAGGCCTGGCTTACGATGGCTACACCTTC. This codes for CASRRTGLAYDGYTF.

The chain joins TRBV3-1 (or the pseudogene TRBV3-2) to TRBJ1-5; D gene uncertain. The germline gives CDR1 LGHDT, CDR2 YNNKEL (reference sequence). Trimming took 4 bases from V and 2 from J, leaving 18 bases between them. This CDR3 has 17 residues. CDR3 coding DNA: TGTGCCAGCAGCCCCACCTCACATTACCGCGGCAATCAGCCCCAGCATTTT. Translation: CASSPTSHYRGNQPQHF.

DNA of the CDR3: TGTGCCAGCAGCTTGGGGCACGGGTCTCGGGACGAGCAGTACTTC. Translated, it gives CASSLGHGSRDEQYF. The chain combines TRBV5-4 with TRBJ2-7; D not resolved. Trimming cost V 0 bases and J 5 bases, with 15 bases left between them. The germline V gene has CDR1 SGHNT and CDR2 YYREEE (reference sequence). This CDR3 region has 15 residues.

The V gene is TRBV11-3, the J gene TRBJ2-5; tentative D call: TRBD2 (6 bases). The germline V and J ends were trimmed by 1 base and 2 bases, with 8 bases remaining between them. The CDR3 contains 14 residues. CDR1 is SGHNT, CDR2 YENEEA, per germline. CDR3: CASSLGGEQETQYF. The DNA for the CDR3 is TGTGCCAGCAGCTTAGGGGGGGAGCAAGAGACCCAGTACTTC.